A single T cell receptor beta chain is shown here with its context. Antigen: not known. Then a second PCR, running roughly 7 to 11 cycles, was carried out with a sample-barcoded 5' primer and a J-beta primer mix. All samples gave at least 2.5 million CDR3-containing paired-end reads. TCRdb re-analysed the 5' RACE reads in MiXCR, keeping a single row per CDR3 protein. The sample records around 2 million distinct CDR3 sequences, more than 35% being singletons. These data belong to a study of blood T cells in healthy people across ages. General study findings and limits: From one million sequenced T cells, diversity estimates were lower bounds. As age increased, TCR beta diversity per million T cells fell in a roughly linear fashion.

Germline V gene data show CDR1 as ENHRY and CDR2 as SYGVKD. V trimming: 5 bases; J trimming: 8 bases; junction bases outside the gene matches: 18. CDR3 size: 17 residues. Each donor was a healthy Caucasian individual from Russia, aged about 6 to 95. This receptor was obtained from a human donor in good health. The sample consisted of blood. The V gene is TRBV10-3, the J gene TRBJ2-3; 8 positions match TRBD1. The CDR3 nucleotides read TGTGCCATCAGTACCACCGACAGGGGCTCGCCCCAAGGTACGCAGTATTTT. Its protein is CAISTTDRGSPQGTQYF.